The present T cell receptor beta chain was sequenced within a study of blood T cell repertoires in COVID-19. Study-wide background: Spain, Italy and the United States supplied samples that represented acute and convalescent COVID-19. In each case, the material was cDNA or gDNA derived from T cells, B-cell-depleted T cells, or PBMCs.

Allocation to cohorts depended on clinical history reported by the participants. CDR1 is MNHNS, CDR2 SASEGT, per germline. The CDR3 spans 15 residues. Between the trimmed V and J ends, which lost 0 bases and 2 bases, there was a span of 10 bases. As handled by the study authors: It was from reference gene primer amplification that nucleated cell counts were estimated. Generated by immunoSEQ multiplex PCR, the TCRdb table keeps only in-frame clones and is missing some. The V and J calls and the clone size are those of that table, but D and trimming were determined from the DNA. The table shows about 360,000 clones, with roughly 86% occurring only once.

The source of this sequence is a woman between 35 and 50 years old with acute COVID-19. Specimen: PBMCs or T cells enriched from blood (not recorded which). V gene TRBV6-1 combines with J gene TRBJ2-5; D is unresolved. The CDR3 loop reads CASSEARTSQETQYF. The CDR3 DNA follows: TGTGCCAGCAGTGAAGCCCGTACATCACAAGAGACCCAGTACTTC.